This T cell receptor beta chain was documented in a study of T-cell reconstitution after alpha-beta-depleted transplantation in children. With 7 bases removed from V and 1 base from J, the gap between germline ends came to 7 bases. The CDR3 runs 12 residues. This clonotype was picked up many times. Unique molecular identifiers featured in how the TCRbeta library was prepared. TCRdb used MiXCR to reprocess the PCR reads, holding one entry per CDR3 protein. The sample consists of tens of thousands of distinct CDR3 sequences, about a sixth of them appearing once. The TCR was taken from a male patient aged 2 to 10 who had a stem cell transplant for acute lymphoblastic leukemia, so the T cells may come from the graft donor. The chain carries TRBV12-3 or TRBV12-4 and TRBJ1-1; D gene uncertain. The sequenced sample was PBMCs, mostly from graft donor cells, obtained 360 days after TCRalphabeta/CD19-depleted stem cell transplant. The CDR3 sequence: CASKPTNTEAFF. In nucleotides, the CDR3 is TGTGCCAGCAAACCGACGAACACTGAAGCTTTCTTT.